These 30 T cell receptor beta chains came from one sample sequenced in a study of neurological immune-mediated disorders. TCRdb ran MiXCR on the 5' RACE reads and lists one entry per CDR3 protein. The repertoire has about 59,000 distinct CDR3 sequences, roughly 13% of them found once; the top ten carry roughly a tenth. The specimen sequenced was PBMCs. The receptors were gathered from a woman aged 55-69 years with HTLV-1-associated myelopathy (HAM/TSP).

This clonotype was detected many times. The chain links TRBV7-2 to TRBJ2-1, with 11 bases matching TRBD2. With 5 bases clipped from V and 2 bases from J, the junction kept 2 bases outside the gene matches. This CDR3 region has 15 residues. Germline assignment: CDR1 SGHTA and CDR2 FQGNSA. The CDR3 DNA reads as TGTGCCAGCAGCGTGGGACTAGCGGCCTACAATGAGCAGTTCTTC. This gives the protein CASSVGLAAYNEQFF.

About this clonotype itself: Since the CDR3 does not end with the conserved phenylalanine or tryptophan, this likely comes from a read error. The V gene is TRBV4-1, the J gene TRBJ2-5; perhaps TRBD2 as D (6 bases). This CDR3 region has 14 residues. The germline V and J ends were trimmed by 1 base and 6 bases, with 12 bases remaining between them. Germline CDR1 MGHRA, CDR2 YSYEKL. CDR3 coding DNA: TGCGCCAGCAGCCAAGTCGGTGGGAGGAAGACCCAGTACCTC. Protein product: CASSQVGGRKTQYL.

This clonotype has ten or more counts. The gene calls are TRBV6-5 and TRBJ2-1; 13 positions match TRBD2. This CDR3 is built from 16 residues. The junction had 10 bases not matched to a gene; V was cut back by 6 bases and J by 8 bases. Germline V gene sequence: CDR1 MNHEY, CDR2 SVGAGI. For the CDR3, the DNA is TGTGCCAGCAGCCGACCGGGACTAGCGGGAATGGATGAGCAGTTCTTC. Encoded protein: CASSRPGLAGMDEQFF.

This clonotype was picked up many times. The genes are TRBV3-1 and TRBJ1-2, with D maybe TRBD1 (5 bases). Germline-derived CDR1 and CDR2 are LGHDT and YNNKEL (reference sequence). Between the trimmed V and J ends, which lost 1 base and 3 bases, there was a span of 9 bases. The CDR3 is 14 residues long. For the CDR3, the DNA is TGTGCCAGCAGCCAAGGAGGAGGGGACTATGGCTACACCTTC. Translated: CASSQGGGDYGYTF.

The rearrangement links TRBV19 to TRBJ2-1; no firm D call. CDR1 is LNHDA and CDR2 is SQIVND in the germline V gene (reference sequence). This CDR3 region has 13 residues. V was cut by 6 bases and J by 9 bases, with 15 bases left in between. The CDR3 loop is CASSGYLGFEQFF. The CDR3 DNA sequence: TGTGCCAGTAGCGGTTACCTCGGGTTTGAGCAGTTCTTC.

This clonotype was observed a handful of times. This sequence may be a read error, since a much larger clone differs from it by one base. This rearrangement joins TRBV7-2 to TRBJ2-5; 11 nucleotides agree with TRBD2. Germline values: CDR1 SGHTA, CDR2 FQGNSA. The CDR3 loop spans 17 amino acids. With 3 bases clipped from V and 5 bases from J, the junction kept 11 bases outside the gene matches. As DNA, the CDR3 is TGTGCCAGCAGCTTCCTACTAGCGGGAGATATTTGGGAGACCCAGTACTTC. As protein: CASSFLLAGDIWETQYF.

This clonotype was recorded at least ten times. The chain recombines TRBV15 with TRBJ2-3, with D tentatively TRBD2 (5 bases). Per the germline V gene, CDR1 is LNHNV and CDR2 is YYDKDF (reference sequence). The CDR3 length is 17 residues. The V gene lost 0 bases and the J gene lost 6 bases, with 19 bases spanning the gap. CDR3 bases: TGTGCCACCAGCAGAGATCTTCGGGGATATGCAGCCGATACGCAGTATTTT. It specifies CATSRDLRGYAADTQYF.

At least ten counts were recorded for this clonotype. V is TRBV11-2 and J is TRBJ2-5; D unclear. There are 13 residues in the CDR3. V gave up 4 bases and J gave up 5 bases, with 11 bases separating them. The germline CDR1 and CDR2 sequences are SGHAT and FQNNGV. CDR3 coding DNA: TGTGCCAGCAGCTCAAGATTTGGGGAGACCCAGTACTTC. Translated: CASSSRFGETQYF.

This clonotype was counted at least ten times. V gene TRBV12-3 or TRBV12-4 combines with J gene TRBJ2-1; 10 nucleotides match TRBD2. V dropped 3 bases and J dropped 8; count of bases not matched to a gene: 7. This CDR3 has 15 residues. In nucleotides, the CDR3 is TGTGCCAGCAGTTTTCAGCGGGAGGGCCTCGATGAGCAGTTCTTC. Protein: CASSFQREGLDEQFF.

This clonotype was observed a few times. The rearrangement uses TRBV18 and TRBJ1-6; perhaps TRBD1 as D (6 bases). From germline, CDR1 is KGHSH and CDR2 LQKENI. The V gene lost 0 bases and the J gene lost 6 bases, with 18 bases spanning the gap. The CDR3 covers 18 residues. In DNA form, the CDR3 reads TGTGCCAGCTCACCACCTGTCTCACTGCAGGGGTTTAATTCACCCCTCCACTTT. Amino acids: CASSPPVSLQGFNSPLHF.

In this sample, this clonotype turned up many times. In DNA form, the CDR3 reads TGTGCCAGCAGCCCTACCCGGGGGGAAAACAATGAGCAGTTCTTC. Translated: CASSPTRGENNEQFF. V and J are TRBV7-3 and TRBJ2-1, with 7 bases that match TRBD2. The CDR3 totals 15 residues. CDR1 SGHTA and CDR2 FQGTGA come from the germline V gene. J was trimmed by 5 bases and V by 5 bases; bases with no gene match: 9.

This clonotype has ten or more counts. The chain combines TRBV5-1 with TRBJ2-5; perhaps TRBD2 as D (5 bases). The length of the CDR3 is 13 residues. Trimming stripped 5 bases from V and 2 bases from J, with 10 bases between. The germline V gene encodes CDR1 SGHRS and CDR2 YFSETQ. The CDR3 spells CASRDLLQETQYF. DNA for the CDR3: TGCGCCAGCAGGGACTTGCTACAAGAGACCCAGTACTTC.

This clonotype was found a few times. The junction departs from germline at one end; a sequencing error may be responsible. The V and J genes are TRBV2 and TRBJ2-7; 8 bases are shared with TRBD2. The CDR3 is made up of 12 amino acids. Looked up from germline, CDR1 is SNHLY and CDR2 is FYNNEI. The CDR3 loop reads CASSSGTRRRNF. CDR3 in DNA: TGTGCCAGCAGCTCCGGGACTAGGAGGAGGAACTTC.

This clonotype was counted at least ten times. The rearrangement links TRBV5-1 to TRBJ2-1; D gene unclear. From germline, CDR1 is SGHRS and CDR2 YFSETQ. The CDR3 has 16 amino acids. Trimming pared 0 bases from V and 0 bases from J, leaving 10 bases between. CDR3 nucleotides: TGCGCCAGCAGCTTGGCCGGGTCCCTCTCCTACAATGAGCAGTTCTTC. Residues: CASSLAGSLSYNEQFF.

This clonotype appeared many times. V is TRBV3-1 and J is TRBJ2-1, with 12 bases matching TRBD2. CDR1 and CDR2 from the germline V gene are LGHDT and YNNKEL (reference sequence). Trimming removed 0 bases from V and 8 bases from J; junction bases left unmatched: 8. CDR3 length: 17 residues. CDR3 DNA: TGTGCCAGCAGCCAAGAGGCTAGCGGGAGGGCCGGGGATGAGCAGTTCTTC. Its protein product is CASSQEASGRAGDEQFF.

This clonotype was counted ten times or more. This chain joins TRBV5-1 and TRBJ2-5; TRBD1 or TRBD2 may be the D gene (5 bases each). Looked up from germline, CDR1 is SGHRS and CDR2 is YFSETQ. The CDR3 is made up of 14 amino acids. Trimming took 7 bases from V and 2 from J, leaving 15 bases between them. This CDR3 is CASRDQLGQETQYF. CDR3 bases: TGCGCCAGCCGGGACCAACTGGGGCAAGAGACCCAGTACTTC.

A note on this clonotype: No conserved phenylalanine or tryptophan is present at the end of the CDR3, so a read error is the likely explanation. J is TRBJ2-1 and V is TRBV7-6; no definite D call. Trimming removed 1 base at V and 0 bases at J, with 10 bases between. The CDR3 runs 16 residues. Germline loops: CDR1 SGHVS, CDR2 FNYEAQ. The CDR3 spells CASSLVPPDSYNEQFL. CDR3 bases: TGTGCCAGCAGCTTAGTTCCTCCAGACTCCTACAATGAGCAGTTCTTA.

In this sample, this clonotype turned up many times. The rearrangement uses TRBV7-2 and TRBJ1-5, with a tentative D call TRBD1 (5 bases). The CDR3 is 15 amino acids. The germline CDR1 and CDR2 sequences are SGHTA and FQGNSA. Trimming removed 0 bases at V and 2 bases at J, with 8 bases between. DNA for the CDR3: TGTGCCAGCAGCTTAGCCCCGGGGGGCAATCAGCCCCAGCATTTT. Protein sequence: CASSLAPGGNQPQHF.

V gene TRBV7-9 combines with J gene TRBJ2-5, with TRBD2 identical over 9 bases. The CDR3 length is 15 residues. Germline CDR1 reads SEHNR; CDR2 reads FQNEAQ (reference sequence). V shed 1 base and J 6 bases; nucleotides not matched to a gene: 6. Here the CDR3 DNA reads TGTGCCAGCAGCTTAGGCGGGGGGGCCGGACAGACCCAGTACTTC. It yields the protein CASSLGGGAGQTQYF.

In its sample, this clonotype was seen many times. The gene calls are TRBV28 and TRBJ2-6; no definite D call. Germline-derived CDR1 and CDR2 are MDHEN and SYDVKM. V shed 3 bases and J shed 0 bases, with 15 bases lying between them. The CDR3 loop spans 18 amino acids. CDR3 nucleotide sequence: TGTGCCAGCAGTTTTCTCTTGGGCTCTCTCTCTGGGGCCAACGTCCTGACTTTC. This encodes CASSFLLGSLSGANVLTF.

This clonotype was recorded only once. CDR3 bases: TGTGCCAGCAGAACTCCGGGACAGGGGGTCGGGGAGCTGTTTTTT. This encodes CASRTPGQGVGELFF. The chain recombines TRBV28 with TRBJ2-2; 11 bases are a match to TRBD1. Losses at the gene ends were 6 bases for V and 7 bases for J; bases not matched to a gene: 7. This CDR3 comprises 15 residues. Germline V gives CDR1 MDHEN, CDR2 SYDVKM. The full variable domain, its missing parts supplied by reference TRBV28 and TRBJ2-2, is DVKVTQSSRYLVKRTGEKVFLECVQDMDHENMFWYRQDPGLGLRLIYFSYDVKMKEKGDIPEGYSVSREKKERFSLILESASTNQTSMYLCASRTPGQGVGELFFGEGSRLTVL.

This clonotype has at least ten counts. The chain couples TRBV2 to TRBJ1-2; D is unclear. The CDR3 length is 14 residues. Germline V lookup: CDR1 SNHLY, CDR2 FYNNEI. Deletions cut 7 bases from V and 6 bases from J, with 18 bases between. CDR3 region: CASTQRGNTNGYTF. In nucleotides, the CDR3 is TGTGCCAGCACCCAGCGGGGAAATACAAATGGCTACACCTTC.

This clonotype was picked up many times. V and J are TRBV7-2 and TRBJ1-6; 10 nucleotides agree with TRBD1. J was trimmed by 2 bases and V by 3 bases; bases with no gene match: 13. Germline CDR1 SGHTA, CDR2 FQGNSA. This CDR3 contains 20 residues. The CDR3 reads CASSFSLGQGEGPYNSPLHF. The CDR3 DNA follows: TGTGCCAGCAGCTTTTCCCTAGGACAGGGGGAAGGGCCCTATAATTCACCCCTCCACTTT.

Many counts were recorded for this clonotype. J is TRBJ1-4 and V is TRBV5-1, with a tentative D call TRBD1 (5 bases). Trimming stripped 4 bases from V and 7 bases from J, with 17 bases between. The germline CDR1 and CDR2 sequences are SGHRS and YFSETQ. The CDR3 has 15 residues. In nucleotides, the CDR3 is TGCGCCAGCAGCGAATCTTTCGGGGCTGGTGAAAAACTGTTTTTT. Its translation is CASSESFGAGEKLFF.

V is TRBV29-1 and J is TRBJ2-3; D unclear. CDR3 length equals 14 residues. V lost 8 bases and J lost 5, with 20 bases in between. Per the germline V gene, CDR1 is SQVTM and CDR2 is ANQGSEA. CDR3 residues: CSILEAVTKDTQYF. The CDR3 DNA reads TGCAGCATCCTCGAGGCGGTAACCAAAGATACGCAGTATTTT.

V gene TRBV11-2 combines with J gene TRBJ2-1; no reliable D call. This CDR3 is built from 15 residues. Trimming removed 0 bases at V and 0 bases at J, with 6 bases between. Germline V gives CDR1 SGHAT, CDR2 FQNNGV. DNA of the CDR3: TGTGCCAGCAGCTTAGAGGTGAGCTCCTACAATGAGCAGTTCTTC. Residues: CASSLEVSSYNEQFF.

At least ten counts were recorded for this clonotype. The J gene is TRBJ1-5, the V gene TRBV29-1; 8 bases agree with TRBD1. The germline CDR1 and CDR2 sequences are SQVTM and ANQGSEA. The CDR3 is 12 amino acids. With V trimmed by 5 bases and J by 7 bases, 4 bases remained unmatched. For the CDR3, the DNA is TGCAGCGTTCGGACAGGGACGCAGCCCCAGCATTTT. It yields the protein CSVRTGTQPQHF.

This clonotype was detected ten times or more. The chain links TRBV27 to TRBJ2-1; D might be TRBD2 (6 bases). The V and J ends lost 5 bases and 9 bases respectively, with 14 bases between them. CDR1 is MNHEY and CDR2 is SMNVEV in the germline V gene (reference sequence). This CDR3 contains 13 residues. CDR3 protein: CASSEGGGSEQFF. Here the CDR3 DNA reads TGTGCCAGCAGTGAGGGAGGTGGCAGTGAGCAGTTCTTC.

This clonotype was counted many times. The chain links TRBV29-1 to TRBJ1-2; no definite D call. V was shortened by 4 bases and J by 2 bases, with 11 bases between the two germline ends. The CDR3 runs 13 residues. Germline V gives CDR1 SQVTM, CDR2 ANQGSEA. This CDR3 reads CSVVSPGNYGYTF. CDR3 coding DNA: TGCAGCGTTGTATCTCCGGGGAACTATGGCTACACCTTC. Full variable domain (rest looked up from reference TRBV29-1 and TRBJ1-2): SAVISQKPSRDICQRGTSLTIQCQVDSQVTMMFWYRQQPGQSLTLIATANQGSEATYESGFVIDKFPISRPNLTFSTLTVSNMSPEDSSIYLCSVVSPGNYGYTFGSGTRLTVV.

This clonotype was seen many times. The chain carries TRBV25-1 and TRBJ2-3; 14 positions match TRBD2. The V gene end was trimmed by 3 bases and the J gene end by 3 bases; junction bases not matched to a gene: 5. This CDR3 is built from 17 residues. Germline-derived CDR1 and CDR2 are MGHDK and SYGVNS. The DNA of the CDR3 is TGTGCCAGCAGTGAGGGACTAGCGGGAGCATTTACAGATACGCAGTATTTT. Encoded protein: CASSEGLAGAFTDTQYF.